This T cell receptor beta chain comes out of a study of technical replicates of blood from a few donors. Sequencing used immunoSEQ multiplex PCR; TCRdb keeps in-frame clones, though not all of them. Here the sample spans roughly 100,000 clones, around 96% being singletons. The CDR3 totals 12 residues. V dropped 3 bases and J dropped 8 bases, with 10 bases sitting between them. CDR1 is SGHAT, CDR2 FQNNGV, per germline. The V gene is TRBV11-2, the J gene TRBJ1-1, with D possibly being TRBD1 (5 bases). This clonotype originated in a human donor in good health. Sequenced: T cells isolated from PBMCs. DNA for the CDR3: TGTGCCAGCAGCTTGGTGGAGGGGGAAGCTTTCTTT. Amino acids: CASSLVEGEAFF.